This TCR beta chain was captured in a study of long-term antiretroviral therapy in people with HIV. The assay used was immunoSEQ (version v3.0), run at survey level. Only in-frame clones appear in the TCRdb table, and some are missing; sequencing was by immunoSEQ multiplex PCR. The repertoire has 31,000 or so clones, roughly 96% of them found once; the top ten carry approximately 2.5%. V lost 0 bases and J 7 bases, leaving 10 bases between the germline ends. This CDR3 has 15 residues. Germline V lookup: CDR1 SGHTA, CDR2 FQGNSA. This receptor was obtained from a man aged 25-45 years with HIV. The J gene is TRBJ1-6, the V gene TRBV7-2, with D tentatively TRBD1 (5 bases). Sequencing was performed on unsorted PBMCs, taken approximately 6.8 years after starting antiretroviral therapy. CDR3 in amino acids: CASSLAGGGNSPLHF. The CDR3 DNA follows: TGTGCCAGCAGCTTAGCCGGGGGTGGGAATTCACCCCTCCACTTT.